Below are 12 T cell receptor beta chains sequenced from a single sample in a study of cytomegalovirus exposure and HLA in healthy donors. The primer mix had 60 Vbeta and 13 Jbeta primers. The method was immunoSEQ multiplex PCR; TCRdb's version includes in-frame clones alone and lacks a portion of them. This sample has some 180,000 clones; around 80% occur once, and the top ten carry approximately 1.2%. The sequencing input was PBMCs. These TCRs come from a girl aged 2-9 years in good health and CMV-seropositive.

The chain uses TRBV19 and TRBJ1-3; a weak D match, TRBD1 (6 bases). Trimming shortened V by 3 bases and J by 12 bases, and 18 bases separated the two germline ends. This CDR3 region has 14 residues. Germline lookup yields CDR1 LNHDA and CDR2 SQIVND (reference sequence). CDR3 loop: CASSILSRGAIIYF. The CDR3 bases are TGTGCCAGTAGTATCCTATCGCGGGGGGCAATCATATATTTT.

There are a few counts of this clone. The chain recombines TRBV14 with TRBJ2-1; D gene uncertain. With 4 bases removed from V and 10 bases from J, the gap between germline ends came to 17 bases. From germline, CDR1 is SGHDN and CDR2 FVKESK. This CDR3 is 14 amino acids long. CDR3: CASSPAKIVNEQFF. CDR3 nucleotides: TGTGCCAGCAGCCCAGCGAAGATCGTGAACGAGCAGTTCTTC. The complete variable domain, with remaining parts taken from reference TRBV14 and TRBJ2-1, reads EAGVTQFPSHSVIEKGQTVTLRCDPISGHDNLYWYRRVMGKEIKFLLHFVKESKQDESGMPNNRFLAERTGGTYSTLKVQPAELEDSGVYFCASSPAKIVNEQFFGPGTRLTVL.

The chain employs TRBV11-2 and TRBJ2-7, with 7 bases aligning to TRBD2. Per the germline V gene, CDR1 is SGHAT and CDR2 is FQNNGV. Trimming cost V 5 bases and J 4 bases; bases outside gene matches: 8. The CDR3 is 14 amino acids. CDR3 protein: CASSPRGEGYEQYF. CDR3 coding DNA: TGTGCCAGCAGCCCCCGAGGGGAGGGTTACGAGCAGTACTTC. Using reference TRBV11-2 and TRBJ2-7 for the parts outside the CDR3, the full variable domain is EAGVAQSPRYKIIEKRQSVAFWCNPISGHATLYWYQQILGQGPKLLIQFQNNGVVDDSQLPKDRFSAERLKGVDSTLKIQPAKLEDSAVYLCASSPRGEGYEQYFGPGTRLTVT.

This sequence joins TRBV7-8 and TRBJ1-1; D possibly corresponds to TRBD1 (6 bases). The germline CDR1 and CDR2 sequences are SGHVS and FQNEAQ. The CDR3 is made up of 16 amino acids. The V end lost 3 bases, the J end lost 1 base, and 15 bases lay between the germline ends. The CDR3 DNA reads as TGTGCCAGCAGCTTTAGGGGGGGCAGGGCGAACACTGAAGCTTTCTTT. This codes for CASSFRGGRANTEAFF.

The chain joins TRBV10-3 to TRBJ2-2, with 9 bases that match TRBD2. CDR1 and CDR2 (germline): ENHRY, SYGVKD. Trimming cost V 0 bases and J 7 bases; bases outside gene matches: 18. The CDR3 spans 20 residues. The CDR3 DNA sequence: TGTGCCATCAGTGAGTCGACTCTGTCGAGCGGGGGGCTTGGTATCGGGGAGCTGTTTTTT. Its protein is CAISESTLSSGGLGIGELFF.

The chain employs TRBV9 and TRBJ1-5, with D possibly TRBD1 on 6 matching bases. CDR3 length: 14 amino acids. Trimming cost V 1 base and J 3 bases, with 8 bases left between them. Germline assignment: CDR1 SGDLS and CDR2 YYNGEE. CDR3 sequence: CASSVSGVNQPQHF. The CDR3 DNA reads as TGTGCCAGCAGCGTATCAGGGGTCAATCAGCCCCAGCATTTT.

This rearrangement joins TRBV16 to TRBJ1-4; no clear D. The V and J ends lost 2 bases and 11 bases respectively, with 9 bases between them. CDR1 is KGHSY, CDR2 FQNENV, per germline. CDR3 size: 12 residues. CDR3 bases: TGTGCCAGCAGCCAACCCCCTTTTAAACTGTTTTTT. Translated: CASSQPPFKLFF.

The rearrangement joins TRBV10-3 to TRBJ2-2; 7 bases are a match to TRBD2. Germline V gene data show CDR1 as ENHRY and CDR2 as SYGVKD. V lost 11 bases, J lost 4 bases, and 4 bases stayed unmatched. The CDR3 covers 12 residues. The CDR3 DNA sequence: TGTGCCTCTACGGGGGGCACCGGGGAGCTGTTTTTT. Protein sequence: CASTGGTGELFF.

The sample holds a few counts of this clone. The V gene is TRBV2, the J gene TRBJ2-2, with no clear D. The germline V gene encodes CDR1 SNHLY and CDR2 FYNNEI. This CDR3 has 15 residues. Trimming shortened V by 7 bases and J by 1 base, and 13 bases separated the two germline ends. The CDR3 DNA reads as TGTGCCAGCAAGGAGAAGTACTTGAACACCGGGGAGCTGTTTTTT. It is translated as CASKEKYLNTGELFF.

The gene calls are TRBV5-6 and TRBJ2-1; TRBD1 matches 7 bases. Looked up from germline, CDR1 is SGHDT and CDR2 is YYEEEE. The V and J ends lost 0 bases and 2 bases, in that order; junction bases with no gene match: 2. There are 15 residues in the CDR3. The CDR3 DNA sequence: TGTGCCAGCAGCTTGGGGACAGGAGCCTACAATGAGCAGTTCTTC. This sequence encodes CASSLGTGAYNEQFF.

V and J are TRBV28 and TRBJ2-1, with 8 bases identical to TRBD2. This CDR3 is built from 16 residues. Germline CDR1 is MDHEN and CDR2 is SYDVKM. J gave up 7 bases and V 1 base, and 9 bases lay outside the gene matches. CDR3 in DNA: TGTGCCAGCAGTTTATTCAGCGGGGGAAGTCATAATGAGCAGTTCTTC. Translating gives CASSLFSGGSHNEQFF.

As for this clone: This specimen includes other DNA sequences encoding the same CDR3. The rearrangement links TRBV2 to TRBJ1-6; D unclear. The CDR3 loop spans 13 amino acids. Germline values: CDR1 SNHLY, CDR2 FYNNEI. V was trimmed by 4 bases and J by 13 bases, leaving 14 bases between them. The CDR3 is CASSAARSGPLHF. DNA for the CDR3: TGTGCCAGCAGTGCGGCCCGATCGGGGCCCCTCCACTTT.